Each of the 4 T cell receptor beta chains below was sequenced from the same sample in a study of cytomegalovirus exposure and HLA in healthy donors. Primers included in the PCR were 60 Vbeta and 13 Jbeta primers. Profiling relied on immunoSEQ multiplex PCR, and the TCRdb table lists in-frame clones only, not all of them. The sample holds about 130,000 clones, about 61% seen once. Material: PBMCs. The source of these receptors is a woman in her forties in good health and CMV-seronegative.

Only a few counts were recorded for this clone. V gene TRBV14 combines with J gene TRBJ2-7; D may be TRBD1 (5 bases). V was shortened by 0 bases and J by 1 base, with 10 bases between the two germline ends. The V gene's germline CDR1 is SGHDN and CDR2 FVKESK. The CDR3 has 15 amino acids. This CDR3 reads CASSQDRKGSYEQYF. CDR3 coding DNA: TGTGCCAGCAGCCAAGATCGGAAGGGGTCCTACGAGCAGTACTTC.

In this sample, this clone turned up once. The genes are TRBV5-1 and TRBJ1-1; 9 bases map to TRBD1. Looked up from germline, CDR1 is SGHRS and CDR2 is YFSETQ. With V trimmed by 4 bases and J by 3 bases, 10 bases remained unmatched. CDR3 size: 16 residues. The CDR3 coding sequence is TGCGCCAGCAGCCATAAAATCCGGGACAGGGACACTGAAGCTTTCTTT. Protein product: CASSHKIRDRDTEAFF. Complete variable domain (other parts from reference TRBV5-1 and TRBJ1-1): KAGVTQTPRYLIKTRGQQVTLSCSPISGHRSVSWYQQTPGQGLQFLFEYFSETQRNKGNFPGRFSGRQFSNSRSEMNVSTLELGDSALYLCASSHKIRDRDTEAFFGQGTRLTVV.

This clone appeared a few times. J is TRBJ1-1 and V is TRBV19, with 11 nucleotides matching TRBD1. The V and J ends lost 6 bases and 4 bases, in that order; junction bases with no gene match: 1. The germline V gene has CDR1 LNHDA and CDR2 SQIVND (reference sequence). This CDR3 has 13 amino acids. The CDR3 is CASRGTGGTEAFF. DNA for the CDR3: TGTGCCAGTAGAGGGACAGGGGGCACTGAAGCTTTCTTT.

This clone turned up a few times. CDR3 nucleotides: TGCAGCGTGGGCAGACAGGGGGCGCGTGGCTACACCTTC. This gives the protein CSVGRQGARGYTF. This chain joins TRBV29-1 and TRBJ1-2, with 10 bases identical to TRBD1. Germline values: CDR1 SQVTM, CDR2 ANQGSEA. The J segment lost 7 bases and the V segment lost 6 bases, leaving 8 bases of the junction unmatched. The CDR3 runs 13 residues.